This TCR beta chain was identified during a study of identical twins. Findings of the study overall: The study based its conclusions on cross-sectional statistical analysis and did not follow the same donors.

With respect to this clonotype: Its target is unknown.

CDR3 length: 15 amino acids. The germline CDR1 and CDR2 sequences are WNHNN and SYGVQD (reference sequence). J gave up 4 bases and V 4 bases, and 6 bases lay outside the gene matches. TCRdb re-called the 5' RACE reads with MiXCR, one entry per CDR3 protein. This sample has 310,000 or so distinct CDR3 sequences, with about 8.9% found just once. These sequences were also reported in another study, on yellow fever vaccine responses in identical twins.

This sequence was found in a woman younger than 35 in good health. V gene TRBV10-1 combines with J gene TRBJ2-3, with 9 bases identical to TRBD2. Sequencing was carried out using memory (CD45RO+) T cells sorted from blood. The DNA for the CDR3 is TGCGCCAGCAGTGGGGGAGCGGGAGGCTCAGATACGCAGTATTTT. Its protein is CASSGGAGGSDTQYF.